The 15 T cell receptor beta chains presented below share a single source sample, sequenced in a study of CD8 T cells in Susac syndrome. Random hexamers were used to reverse transcribe an amount of 0.5 to 1 ug RNA. TCRdb re-derived calls from the immunoSEQ multiplex PCR reads in MiXCR, one entry per CDR3 protein. The repertoire consists of about 210,000 distinct CDR3 sequences, with about 94% occurring once and the leading ten covering roughly 0.14%. Sequencing was performed on CD4+ T cells from PBMCs. The source of these receptors is a human donor with Susac syndrome.

This clonotype occurred once. The chain employs TRBV9 and TRBJ1-1; D remains unclear. Germline values: CDR1 SGDLS, CDR2 YYNGEE. This CDR3 has 15 amino acids. The germline V and J ends were trimmed by 4 bases and 0 bases, with 13 bases remaining between them. This CDR3 is CASSSQPGVNTEAFF. The CDR3 DNA sequence: TGTGCCAGCAGCTCCCAACCCGGGGTGAACACTGAAGCTTTCTTT.

The chain employs TRBV7-6 and TRBJ2-7; 7 bases map to TRBD2. The CDR3 length is 15 residues. Per germline, CDR1 SGHVS and CDR2 FNYEAQ. With V trimmed by 5 bases and J by 2 bases, 9 bases remained unmatched. The CDR3 sequence: CASSPGGGLAYEQYF. The CDR3 DNA sequence: TGTGCCAGCAGCCCCGGGGGAGGGCTTGCCTACGAGCAGTACTTC.

This clonotype was recorded once. The chain combines TRBV28 with TRBJ2-7; 8 bases are shared with TRBD2. Looked up from germline, CDR1 is MDHEN and CDR2 is SYDVKM. V lost 5 bases and J lost 5; bases outside the gene matches: 11. This CDR3 is 15 amino acids long. Here the CDR3 reads CASSPSRGGLHEQYF. Here the CDR3 DNA reads TGTGCCAGCAGTCCTTCACGGGGGGGTCTCCACGAGCAGTACTTC.

The chain couples TRBV20-1 to TRBJ1-4; TRBD1 matches 7 bases. The CDR3 sequence is 13 residues long. CDR1 and CDR2 from the germline V gene are DFQATT and SNEGSKA (reference sequence). The ends lost 6 bases at V and 8 bases at J; junction bases unmatched: 9. In nucleotides, the CDR3 is TGCAGTGCGGAACGACAGGGTAGAGAAAAACTGTTTTTT. Amino acid sequence: CSAERQGREKLFF.

The chain couples TRBV28 to TRBJ2-2, with 9 positions matching TRBD1. Per germline, CDR1 MDHEN and CDR2 SYDVKM. V trimming: 6 bases; J trimming: 6 bases; junction bases outside the gene matches: 5. CDR3 length: 14 residues. CDR3 protein: CASRGDREAGELFF. The CDR3 region has the DNA TGTGCCAGCAGGGGGGACAGGGAGGCCGGGGAGCTGTTTTTT. The full variable domain, with the rest looked up from reference TRBV28 and TRBJ2-2, is DVKVTQSSRYLVKRTGEKVFLECVQDMDHENMFWYRQDPGLGLRLIYFSYDVKMKEKGDIPEGYSVSREKKERFSLILESASTNQTSMYLCASRGDREAGELFFGEGSRLTVL.

V and J are TRBV7-9 and TRBJ2-1; D assignment may be TRBD1 or TRBD2 (5 bases each). V was shortened by 9 bases and J by 7 bases, with 19 bases between the two germline ends. There are 14 residues in the CDR3. Germline CDR1 SEHNR, CDR2 FQNEAQ (reference sequence). For the CDR3, the DNA is TGTGCCAGTCCGCTTGGATATGGGACGAATGAGCAGTTCTTC. Its translation is CASPLGYGTNEQFF.

This clonotype has more than one count but fewer than ten. This chain uses TRBV7-2 with TRBJ1-6; a possible D gene is TRBD1 (6 bases). CDR3 length: 15 residues. V lost 1 base and J 7 bases, leaving 11 bases between the germline ends. CDR1 is SGHTA, CDR2 FQGNSA, per germline. The CDR3 sequence is CASSLVQGTNSPLHF. In DNA form, the CDR3 reads TGTGCCAGCAGCTTAGTACAGGGTACCAATTCACCCCTCCACTTT.

The genes are TRBV4-2 and TRBJ2-2; D is undetermined. There are 15 residues in the CDR3. Germline CDR1 reads LGHNA; CDR2 reads YNFKEQ. Trimming took 0 bases from V and 4 from J, leaving 9 bases between them. The CDR3 loop reads CASSQEGRSTGELFF. Written as DNA, the CDR3 is TGTGCCAGCAGCCAAGAAGGTAGAAGCACCGGGGAGCTGTTTTTT.

The rearrangement uses TRBV9 and TRBJ1-2; TRBD1 matches at 7 bases. CDR1 SGDLS and CDR2 YYNGEE come from the germline V gene. V was pared by 3 bases and J by 3 bases, with 5 bases of the junction left unmatched. The CDR3 has 14 residues. This CDR3 reads CASSGGRGDYGYTF. The CDR3 bases are TGTGCCAGCAGCGGGGGCAGGGGGGACTATGGCTACACCTTC.

The J gene is TRBJ1-6, the V gene TRBV18; D remains ambiguous. Per germline, CDR1 KGHSH and CDR2 LQKENI. The CDR3 contains 13 residues. V lost 3 bases to trimming and J lost 6 bases, with 6 bases between them. The CDR3 spells CASSPDGNSPLHF. In DNA, the CDR3 is TGTGCCAGCTCACCCGATGGTAATTCACCCCTCCACTTT.

The chain's CDR3 is CASSLEGRGYSNQPQHF. The CDR3 region has the DNA TGTGCCAGCAGCTTAGAGGGGAGGGGATATAGCAATCAGCCCCAGCATTTT. The chain is built from TRBV7-8 and TRBJ1-5, with a tentative D call TRBD1 (5 bases). Trimming stripped 1 base from V and 0 bases from J, with 13 bases between. The CDR3 loop spans 17 amino acids. CDR1 and CDR2 (germline): SGHVS, FQNEAQ.

J is TRBJ1-2 and V is TRBV6-5, with TRBD1 matching 7 bases. This CDR3 comprises 18 residues. V gave up 4 bases and J gave up 2 bases; unmatched junction bases: 16. From germline, CDR1 is MNHEY and CDR2 SVGAGI. CDR3 in amino acids: CASSLTGQTLLSNYGYTF. The CDR3 DNA is TGTGCCAGCAGTTTGACAGGGCAGACTCTACTCTCCAACTATGGCTACACCTTC.

This clonotype was observed a handful of times. This chain uses TRBV5-6 with TRBJ2-7; tentatively, D is TRBD1 (6 bases). The germline V gene has CDR1 SGHDT and CDR2 YYEEEE. This CDR3 contains 12 residues. V lost 2 bases, J lost 7 bases, and 10 bases lay in between. In DNA, the CDR3 is TGTGCCAGCAGCTTTAACAGGGAGGAGCAGTACTTC. Its translation: CASSFNREEQYF.

This chain connects TRBV20-1 to TRBJ2-5; 9 bases align to TRBD1. The CDR3 is 17 amino acids. Germline V CDR1 and CDR2: DFQATT, SNEGSKA (reference sequence). J gave up 4 bases and V 3 bases, and 15 bases lay outside the gene matches. CDR3 nucleotides: TGCAGTGCTAGCGGGAGCATGACGGGACAGGGAGCAGAGACCCAGTACTTC. This gives the protein CSASGSMTGQGAETQYF.

This chain uses TRBV4-2 with TRBJ1-2; D gene uncertain. Germline-derived CDR1 and CDR2 are LGHNA and YNFKEQ. The CDR3 extends over 15 amino acids. The V end was cut by 0 bases, the J end by 7 bases, with 15 bases between. CDR3 sequence reads: CASSQEIEAGRGYTF. For the CDR3, the DNA is TGTGCCAGCAGCCAAGAAATAGAGGCCGGCCGTGGCTACACCTTC.